The table lists the clone carrying this T cell receptor beta chain with a count of one. The CDR3 is made up of 13 amino acids. After removal of 5 bases from V and 4 bases from J, the junction contained 5 bases not matched to a gene. In germline, CDR1 is SQVTM, CDR2 ANQGSEA. The entry originates in a study of blood T cell repertoires in COVID-19. Study in general: Acute and convalescent COVID-19 samples came from the United States, Italy and Spain.

Clones were sequenced by immunoSEQ multiplex PCR, and TCRdb holds only the in-frame ones, with some missing. The data contain about 85,000 clones, around 81% of them singletons. This sequence joins TRBV29-1 and TRBJ1-5; 7 bases align to TRBD1. This TCR derives from a man aged 60 to 75 with acute or convalescent COVID-19. The sequenced sample was peripheral blood. CDR3 sequence: CSVSTGLNQPQHF. The DNA for the CDR3 is TGCAGCGTTTCGACAGGGTTGAATCAGCCCCAGCATTTT. Using reference TRBV29-1 and TRBJ1-5 for the parts outside the CDR3, the full variable domain is SAVISQKPSRDICQRGTSLTIQCQVDSQVTMMFWYRQQPGQSLTLIATANQGSEATYESGFVIDKFPISRPNLTFSTLTVSNMSPEDSSIYLCSVSTGLNQPQHFGDGTRLSIL.